This T cell receptor (beta chain) was obtained from a study of technical replicates of blood from several donors. Assay: immunoSEQ multiplex PCR; the TCRdb copy retains only in-frame clones and omits some. This table holds approximately 82,000 clones, approximately 90% found once. This CDR3 is built from 13 residues. Per germline, CDR1 LNHDA and CDR2 SQIVND (reference sequence). Trimming removed 3 bases at V and 3 bases at J, with 9 bases between. Sequences were obtained from T cells isolated from PBMCs. The source of this sequence is a human donor in good health. The chain employs TRBV19 and TRBJ2-7, with D tentatively TRBD1 (5 bases). The CDR3 loop reads CASSIAGFYEQYF. The CDR3 DNA follows: TGTGCCAGTAGTATTGCAGGGTTCTACGAGCAGTACTTC.